This TCR beta chain was sequenced in a study of OX40 agonist ivuxolimab in advanced cancers. The CDR3 is made up of 14 amino acids. From germline, CDR1 is MNHNS and CDR2 SASEGT. V was pared by 3 bases and J by 7 bases, with 15 bases between. The table came from immunoSEQ multiplex PCR; TCRdb's copy has only in-frame clones and leaves some out. The sample carries roughly 75,000 clones, around 83% recorded once. Sequencing used CD4+ or CD8+ T cells sorted from blood, obtained in a trial of the OX40 agonist ivuxolimab. The sequence was collected from an adult with an advanced solid tumor such as melanoma, head and neck, liver or kidney cancer. The chain is built from TRBV6-1 and TRBJ1-2; perhaps TRBD1 as D (6 bases). The CDR3 DNA reads TGTGCCAGCAGTGATAGGGGGGGCTGGGGTGGCTACACCTTC. Its translation is CASSDRGGWGGYTF.